The 32 T cell receptor beta chains reported below all come from one sample, sequenced in a study of cytomegalovirus exposure and HLA in healthy donors. The study ran its PCR with 60 Vbeta and 13 Jbeta primers. Here immunoSEQ multiplex PCR was the method, and the copy in TCRdb shows in-frame clones only, minus some. The sample shows 150,000 to 200,000 clones, roughly 80% of them seen only once. Sequenced input: PBMCs. These receptors came from a man aged 25-45 years in good health and CMV-seronegative.

Here the CDR3 reads CASSHRQGPLREQYF. The CDR3 region has the DNA TGTGCCAGCAGCCACCGACAGGGCCCGCTACGGGAGCAGTACTTC. The J gene is TRBJ2-7, the V gene TRBV7-8; 7 bases map to TRBD1. Germline values: CDR1 SGHVS, CDR2 FQNEAQ. V shed 5 bases and J 7 bases; nucleotides not matched to a gene: 14. The CDR3 extends over 15 amino acids.

The rearrangement links TRBV27 to TRBJ2-2; 9 nucleotides match TRBD2. Losses at the gene ends were 2 bases for V and 9 bases for J; bases not matched to a gene: 7. In germline, CDR1 is MNHEY, CDR2 SMNVEV (reference sequence). The CDR3 consists of 15 residues. DNA of the CDR3: TGTGCCAGCAGTTTAGGGGGGCTAGCGGGACGGGAGCTGTTTTTT. Translating it yields CASSLGGLAGRELFF.

The CDR3 DNA reads as TGTGCCAGCAGTTATACAGGGGGCCGAAACACCGGGGAGCTGTTTTTT. Its protein is CASSYTGGRNTGELFF. The V and J genes are TRBV6-5 and TRBJ2-2; 9 bases agree with TRBD1. The CDR3 is 16 amino acids. CDR1 is MNHEY, CDR2 SVGAGI, per germline. V shed 3 bases, J shed 2 bases, and the junction held 4 bases outside the gene matches.

The chain uses TRBV5-1 and TRBJ2-5; the match to TRBD1 covers 10 bases. V lost 4 bases to trimming and J lost 4 bases; unmatched junction nucleotides: 10. Germline V gene lookup returns CDR1 SGHRS and CDR2 YFSETQ. The CDR3 spans 16 residues. CDR3 coding DNA: TGCGCCAGCAGCGAAACCGGGACAGGGGCCGCAGAGACCCAGTACTTC. Protein sequence: CASSETGTGAAETQYF.

The chain couples TRBV13 to TRBJ2-2; D possibly corresponds to TRBD2 (7 bases). V lost 5 bases to trimming and J lost 4 bases, with 17 bases between them. Germline CDR1 is PRHDT and CDR2 is FYEKMQ (reference sequence). The CDR3 is 16 amino acids. The CDR3 region is CASSPPGGRVTGELFF. The CDR3 DNA reads TGTGCCAGCAGCCCCCCGGGGGGCCGTGTCACCGGGGAGCTGTTTTTT.

The chain carries TRBV11-3 and TRBJ2-3; D is perhaps TRBD2 (6 bases). Germline V gives CDR1 SGHNT, CDR2 YENEEA. This CDR3 region has 14 residues. V lost 1 base, J lost 3 bases, and 8 bases lay in between. CDR3 coding DNA: TGTGCCAGCAGCTTAGGGGGGAGGACAGATACGCAGTATTTT. Its translation: CASSLGGRTDTQYF.

The rearrangement joins TRBV27 to TRBJ2-1; D unclear. The CDR3 has 14 amino acids. V gave up 4 bases and J gave up 10 bases, with 17 bases separating them. The germline CDR1 and CDR2 sequences are MNHEY and SMNVEV (reference sequence). The DNA for the CDR3 is TGTGCCAGCAGTTCTCGAGTTCCCCTTTTGGAGCAGTTCTTC. This gives the protein CASSSRVPLLEQFF.

This clone was detected only a few times. The V gene is TRBV5-1, the J gene TRBJ2-1, with TRBD2 identical over 13 bases. The CDR3 sequence is 18 residues long. In germline, CDR1 is SGHRS, CDR2 YFSETQ. With 4 bases clipped from V and 4 bases from J, the junction kept 11 bases outside the gene matches. The CDR3 protein is CASSDPLSTSGGYNEQFF. CDR3 bases: TGCGCCAGCAGCGATCCACTATCGACTAGCGGGGGGTACAATGAGCAGTTCTTC.

The chain recombines TRBV9 with TRBJ2-2; the D is unclear. CDR1 and CDR2 from the germline V gene are SGDLS and YYNGEE. V was clipped by 0 bases and J by 4 bases, with 7 bases between them. The CDR3 sequence is 14 residues long. The CDR3 coding sequence is TGTGCCAGCAGCGTAGCTTCAGTCACCGGGGAGCTGTTTTTT. Translating it yields CASSVASVTGELFF.

The CDR3: CASRGPRASGANVLTF. The CDR3 DNA follows: TGTGCCAGCAGGGGCCCGAGGGCCTCTGGGGCCAACGTCCTGACTTTC. This rearrangement joins TRBV2 to TRBJ2-6; tentative D call: TRBD2 (5 bases). The V end lost 6 bases, the J end lost 0 bases, and 12 bases lay between the germline ends. The CDR3 contains 16 residues. Germline lookup yields CDR1 SNHLY and CDR2 FYNNEI.

This rearrangement joins TRBV4-1 to TRBJ1-2, with TRBD1 matching over 7 bases. CDR3 length: 17 amino acids. Losses at the gene ends were 6 bases for V and 3 bases for J; bases not matched to a gene: 16. Germline CDR1 is MGHRA and CDR2 is YSYEKL. CDR3 loop: CASRYSPGGTSYYGYTF. As DNA, the CDR3 is TGCGCCAGCAGATATAGCCCAGGGGGTACGTCATACTATGGCTACACCTTC.

The chain links TRBV4-1 to TRBJ2-3, with 9 bases lining up with TRBD2. From germline, CDR1 is MGHRA and CDR2 YSYEKL. V gave up 2 bases and J gave up 4 bases; unmatched junction bases: 10. The CDR3 runs to 17 residues. In DNA, the CDR3 is TGCGCCAGCAGCCAAATTTCGGCGGGAGGGCCGGCAGATACGCAGTATTTT. Translation gives CASSQISAGGPADTQYF.

The genes are TRBV4-3 and TRBJ2-3, with D uncertain. The CDR3 runs to 11 residues. V lost 3 bases and J 4 bases, leaving 2 bases between the germline ends. Germline CDR1 LGHNA, CDR2 YSLEER. The DNA of the CDR3 is TGCGCCAGCAGCCACGCAGATACGCAGTATTTT. It encodes CASSHADTQYF.

The chain links TRBV5-1 to TRBJ1-1; TRBD1 agrees at 7 bases. Unmatched junction bases numbered 5, after V lost 3 bases and J lost 3 bases. The CDR3 runs to 14 residues. CDR1 is SGHRS, CDR2 YFSETQ, per germline. In DNA form, the CDR3 reads TGCGCCAGCAGCTCACAGGGGTTGGACACTGAAGCTTTCTTT. As protein: CASSSQGLDTEAFF.

V is TRBV7-6 and J is TRBJ2-7; maybe TRBD2 (5 bases). The CDR3 is made up of 18 amino acids. V lost 2 bases and J lost 2, with 22 bases in between. From germline, CDR1 is SGHVS and CDR2 FNYEAQ. CDR3 sequence reads: CASSLPSDTPAGPYEQYF. The CDR3 DNA follows: TGTGCCAGCAGCTTACCCAGCGATACACCCGCGGGTCCCTACGAGCAGTACTTC.

V usage is TRBV28 and J usage is TRBJ2-7, with 11 positions matching TRBD2. Germline V CDR1 and CDR2: MDHEN, SYDVKM. Trimming cost V 1 base and J 4 bases; bases outside gene matches: 6. The CDR3 spans 16 residues. CDR3 in DNA: TGTGCCAGCAGTTTATATAGCGGGGGGGGAATGTACGAGCAGTACTTC. Translated: CASSLYSGGGMYEQYF.

This clone came up a few times. The V gene is TRBV4-2, the J gene TRBJ2-7; 11 bases map to TRBD2. Trimming cost V 4 bases and J 0 bases; bases outside gene matches: 2. Germline CDR1 LGHNA, CDR2 YNFKEQ. There are 15 residues in the CDR3. The CDR3 here is CASSLGLAVSYEQYF. CDR3 DNA: TGTGCCAGCAGCCTGGGACTAGCGGTCTCCTACGAGCAGTACTTC.

The rearrangement joins TRBV13 to TRBJ2-3; 8 nucleotides agree with TRBD1. Germline V gene lookup returns CDR1 PRHDT and CDR2 FYEKMQ (reference sequence). The CDR3 sequence is 17 residues long. J was trimmed by 3 bases and V by 3 bases; bases with no gene match: 11. The CDR3 region is CASSFPTDRGVTDTQYF. The CDR3 DNA follows: TGTGCCAGCAGCTTCCCAACAGACAGGGGAGTTACAGATACGCAGTATTTT.

This chain links TRBV20-1 with TRBJ2-2; no firm D call. Trimming pared 6 bases from V and 5 bases from J, leaving 7 bases between. Germline values: CDR1 DFQATT, CDR2 SNEGSKA (reference sequence). The CDR3 totals 11 residues. The CDR3, as DNA: TGCAGTGCCATCGGGACCGGGGAGCTGTTTTTT. This sequence encodes CSAIGTGELFF.

The V and J genes are TRBV5-1 and TRBJ2-3, with D perhaps matching TRBD2 (6 bases). V lost 0 bases and J 6 bases, leaving 11 bases between the germline ends. The CDR3 spans 14 residues. Per germline, CDR1 SGHRS and CDR2 YFSETQ. In DNA, the CDR3 is TGCGCCAGCAGCTTGGGGCGGGATGTGGATACGCAGTATTTT. Translating it yields CASSLGRDVDTQYF.

The J gene is TRBJ1-3, the V gene TRBV9; tentatively, D is TRBD1 (6 bases). Germline lookup yields CDR1 SGDLS and CDR2 YYNGEE. There are 16 residues in the CDR3. V was trimmed by 0 bases and J by 8 bases, leaving 18 bases between them. CDR3 in DNA: TGTGCCAGCAGCGTAGGGACAGTTCAGTACTGGGACACCATATATTTT. Translation gives CASSVGTVQYWDTIYF.

The chain uses TRBV27 and TRBJ2-1, with D hard to call. The V gene's germline CDR1 is MNHEY and CDR2 SMNVEV (reference sequence). Trimming pared 5 bases from V and 1 base from J, leaving 18 bases between. This CDR3 is 17 amino acids long. The CDR3 protein is CASSPRLGTLSYNEQFF. The CDR3 region has the DNA TGTGCCAGCAGTCCCCGACTTGGAACCTTATCCTACAATGAGCAGTTCTTC.

The genes are TRBV28 and TRBJ2-2, with a weak D call TRBD2 (7 bases). The CDR3 consists of 17 residues. Looked up from germline, CDR1 is MDHEN and CDR2 is SYDVKM. Trimming cost V 3 bases and J 0 bases, with 14 bases left between them. As DNA, the CDR3 is TGTGCCAGCAGTTTTAAGGGGGGGGGCGCGAACACCGGGGAGCTGTTTTTT. This encodes CASSFKGGGANTGELFF.

The chain has TRBV5-1 and TRBJ2-1, with 7 positions matching TRBD1. The J segment lost 4 bases and the V segment lost 5 bases, leaving 9 bases of the junction unmatched. The CDR3 spans 15 residues. Germline CDR1 and CDR2: SGHRS and YFSETQ. CDR3 DNA: TGCGCCAGCAGGGGAGACAGGGCAGTGTACAATGAGCAGTTCTTC. It yields the protein CASRGDRAVYNEQFF.

This clone was observed a few times. V gene TRBV7-8 combines with J gene TRBJ2-2; TRBD1 might be the D (5 bases). V gave up 1 base and J gave up 0 bases, with 9 bases separating them. Per germline, CDR1 SGHVS and CDR2 FQNEAQ. The CDR3 covers 16 residues. CDR3 DNA sequence: TGTGCCAGCAGCTTAGGCCAGGGTACGAACACCGGGGAGCTGTTTTTT. Residues: CASSLGQGTNTGELFF.

This clone appeared once. The rearrangement uses TRBV27 and TRBJ2-1, with 11 bases lining up with TRBD2. The germline V gene has CDR1 MNHEY and CDR2 SMNVEV (reference sequence). The CDR3 consists of 15 residues. The V gene end was trimmed by 6 bases and the J gene end by 7 bases; junction bases not matched to a gene: 8. CDR3 in amino acids: CASSLGVAGGNEQFF. The CDR3 bases are TGTGCCAGCAGCTTGGGGGTAGCGGGAGGGAATGAGCAGTTCTTC.

The chain uses TRBV2 and TRBJ1-1; no definite D call. V dropped 4 bases and J dropped 3 bases, with 18 bases sitting between them. The germline V gene encodes CDR1 SNHLY and CDR2 FYNNEI. This CDR3 has 16 amino acids. CDR3 nucleotides: TGTGCCAGCAGTGGACGGTTTGCGGTGTCCGACACTGAAGCTTTCTTT. Translated, it gives CASSGRFAVSDTEAFF.

This clone was seen more than once but under ten times. This rearrangement joins TRBV7-9 to TRBJ1-2; D might be TRBD1 (6 bases). The CDR3 contains 13 residues. CDR1 is SEHNR, CDR2 FQNEAQ, per germline (reference sequence). V lost 3 bases and J lost 8, with 13 bases in between. The CDR3 DNA reads TGTGCCAGCAGCTTCAGACAGGCCGGCGGCTACACCTTC. Translating gives CASSFRQAGGYTF.

The V gene is TRBV18, the J gene TRBJ1-2, with TRBD1 as a possible D gene (6 bases). Germline CDR1 is KGHSH and CDR2 is LQKENI. V dropped 6 bases and J dropped 0 bases, with 11 bases sitting between them. The CDR3 covers 14 residues. The chain's CDR3 is CASSHRVANYGYTF. CDR3 in DNA: TGTGCCAGCTCTCACAGGGTCGCTAACTATGGCTACACCTTC.

This clone was observed a few times. The gene calls are TRBV6-1 and TRBJ2-3, with TRBD1 matching 7 bases. CDR1 MNHNS and CDR2 SASEGT come from the germline V gene. The CDR3 covers 14 residues. Unmatched junction bases numbered 5, after V lost 6 bases and J lost 2 bases. CDR3 nucleotide sequence: TGTGCCAGCAGCTGGGACAGAAACACAGATACGCAGTATTTT. Protein product: CASSWDRNTDTQYF.

The chain joins TRBV25-1 to TRBJ1-5, with D uncertain. CDR1 and CDR2 (germline): MGHDK, SYGVNS. The CDR3 length is 13 residues. V gave up 4 bases and J gave up 6 bases, with 10 bases separating them. The CDR3 is CASSGGFLQPQHF. Here the CDR3 DNA reads TGTGCCAGCAGTGGAGGGTTTCTTCAGCCCCAGCATTTT.

The CDR3 loop is CAIRQGNQPQHF. The CDR3 DNA reads TGTGCCATCAGACAGGGGAATCAGCCCCAGCATTTT. V and J are TRBV10-3 and TRBJ1-5, with 7 positions matching TRBD1. V shed 6 bases and J 4 bases; nucleotides not matched to a gene: 0. The germline V gene encodes CDR1 ENHRY and CDR2 SYGVKD. This CDR3 has 12 amino acids.